This TCR beta chain emerged from a study of cytomegalovirus exposure and HLA in healthy donors. Regarding the study as a whole: Immune exposure was documented only through CMV serostatus. Because they were indistinguishable, some V segments, including TRBV6-2 and TRBV6-3, were excluded. Highly shared sequence variants in one cluster were likely a sequencing artifact.

In the case of this clone: The antigen is not known.

The PCR used 60 Vbeta and 13 Jbeta primers. Sequenced by immunoSEQ multiplex PCR; TCRdb stores in-frame clones only, minus some. The sample lists about 77,000 clones, roughly 75% occurring once. Trimming left V 5 bases short and J 1 base short, with 14 bases between. Germline-derived CDR1 and CDR2 are MNHEY and SVGAGI. The CDR3 contains 15 residues. Input material: PBMCs. The source is a woman between 40 and 55 years old in good health and CMV-seronegative. V gene TRBV6-5 combines with J gene TRBJ1-2; D remains ambiguous. The CDR3 bases are TGTGCCAGCAGTCCCGGGTCGAACATTAACTATGGCTACACCTTC. This translates into CASSPGSNINYGYTF.